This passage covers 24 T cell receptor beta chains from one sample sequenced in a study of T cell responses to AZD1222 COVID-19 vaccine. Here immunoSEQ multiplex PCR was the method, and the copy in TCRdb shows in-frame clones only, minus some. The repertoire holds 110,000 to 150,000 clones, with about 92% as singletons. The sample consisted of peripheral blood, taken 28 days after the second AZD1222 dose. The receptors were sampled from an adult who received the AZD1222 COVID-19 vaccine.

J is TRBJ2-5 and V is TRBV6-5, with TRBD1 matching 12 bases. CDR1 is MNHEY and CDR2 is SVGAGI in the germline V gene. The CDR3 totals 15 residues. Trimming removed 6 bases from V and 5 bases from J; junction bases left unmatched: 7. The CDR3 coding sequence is TGTGCCAGCAGCCGGGGGACAGGGGGCGAGGAGACCCAGTACTTC. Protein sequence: CASSRGTGGEETQYF.

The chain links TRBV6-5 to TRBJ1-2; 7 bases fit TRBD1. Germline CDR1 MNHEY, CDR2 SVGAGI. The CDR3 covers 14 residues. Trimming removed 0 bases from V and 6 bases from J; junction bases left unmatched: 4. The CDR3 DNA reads TGTGCCAGCAGTTACTCGACGACAGGGAATGGCTACACCTTC. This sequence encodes CASSYSTTGNGYTF.

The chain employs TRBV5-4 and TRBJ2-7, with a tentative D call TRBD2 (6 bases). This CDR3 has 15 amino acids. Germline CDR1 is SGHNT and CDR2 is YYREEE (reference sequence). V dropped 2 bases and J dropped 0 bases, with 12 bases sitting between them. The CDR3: CASSLDWDSSYEQYF. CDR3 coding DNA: TGTGCCAGCAGCTTAGATTGGGACTCCTCCTACGAGCAGTACTTC.

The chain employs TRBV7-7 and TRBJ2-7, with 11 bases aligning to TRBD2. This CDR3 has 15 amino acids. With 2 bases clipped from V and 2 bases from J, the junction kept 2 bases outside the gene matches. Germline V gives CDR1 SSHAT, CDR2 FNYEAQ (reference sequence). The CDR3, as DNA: TGTGCCAGCAGCTTACGACTAGCGGGACCCTACGAGCAGTACTTC. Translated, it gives CASSLRLAGPYEQYF.

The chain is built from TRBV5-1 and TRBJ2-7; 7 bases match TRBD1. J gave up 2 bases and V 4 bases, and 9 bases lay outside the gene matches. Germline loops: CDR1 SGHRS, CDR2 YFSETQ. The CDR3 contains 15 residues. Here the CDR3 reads CASSPGQATTYEQYF. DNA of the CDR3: TGCGCCAGCAGCCCCGGACAGGCTACGACCTACGAGCAGTACTTC.

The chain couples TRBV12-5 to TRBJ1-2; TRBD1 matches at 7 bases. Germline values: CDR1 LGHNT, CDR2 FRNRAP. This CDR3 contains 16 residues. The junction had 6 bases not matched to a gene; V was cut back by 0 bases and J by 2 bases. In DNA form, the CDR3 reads TGTGCTAGTGGTTTGGTCTCGGGACAGCTAAACTATGGCTACACCTTC. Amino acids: CASGLVSGQLNYGYTF.

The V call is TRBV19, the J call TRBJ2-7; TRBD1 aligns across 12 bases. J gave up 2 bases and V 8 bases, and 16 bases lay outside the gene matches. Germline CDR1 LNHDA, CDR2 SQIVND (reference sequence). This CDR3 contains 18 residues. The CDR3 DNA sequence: TGTGCCAGTTCGCCCACCGGGACAGGGGGCGCATGGCCCTACGAGCAGTACTTC. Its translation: CASSPTGTGGAWPYEQYF.

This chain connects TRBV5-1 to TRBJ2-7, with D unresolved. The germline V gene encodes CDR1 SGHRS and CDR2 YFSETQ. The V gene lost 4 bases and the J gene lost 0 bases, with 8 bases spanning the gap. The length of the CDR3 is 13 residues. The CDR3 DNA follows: TGCGCCAGCAGCAGGCGTAGCTCCTACGAGCAGTACTTC. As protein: CASSRRSSYEQYF. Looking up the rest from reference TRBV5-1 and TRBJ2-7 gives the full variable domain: KAGVTQTPRYLIKTRGQQVTLSCSPISGHRSVSWYQQTPGQGLQFLFEYFSETQRNKGNFPGRFSGRQFSNSRSEMNVSTLELGDSALYLCASSRRSSYEQYFGPGTRLTVT.

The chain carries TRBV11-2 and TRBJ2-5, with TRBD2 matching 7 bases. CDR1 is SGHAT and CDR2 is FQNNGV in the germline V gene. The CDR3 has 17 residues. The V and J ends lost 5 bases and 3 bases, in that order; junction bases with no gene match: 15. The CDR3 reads CASSPINGGTREETQYF. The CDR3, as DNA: TGTGCCAGCAGCCCGATAAACGGGGGGACTCGCGAAGAGACCCAGTACTTC.

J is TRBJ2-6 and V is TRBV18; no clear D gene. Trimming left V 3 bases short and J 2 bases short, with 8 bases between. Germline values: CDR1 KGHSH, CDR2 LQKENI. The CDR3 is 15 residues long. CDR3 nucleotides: TGTGCCAGCTCACCGGTACATGCTGGGGCCAACGTCCTGACTTTC. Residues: CASSPVHAGANVLTF.

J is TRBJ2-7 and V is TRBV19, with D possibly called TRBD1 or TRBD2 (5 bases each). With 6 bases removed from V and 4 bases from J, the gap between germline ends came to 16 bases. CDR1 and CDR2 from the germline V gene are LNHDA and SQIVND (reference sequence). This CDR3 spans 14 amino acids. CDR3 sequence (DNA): TGTGCCAGTAGCCGGGACCGAGGGCCTTACGAGCAGTACTTC. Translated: CASSRDRGPYEQYF.

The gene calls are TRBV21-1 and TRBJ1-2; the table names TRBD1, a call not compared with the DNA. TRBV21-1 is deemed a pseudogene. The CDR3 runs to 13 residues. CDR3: CASSKHINYGYTF. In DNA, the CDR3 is TGTGCCAGCAGCAAACACATTAACTATGGCTACACCTTC.

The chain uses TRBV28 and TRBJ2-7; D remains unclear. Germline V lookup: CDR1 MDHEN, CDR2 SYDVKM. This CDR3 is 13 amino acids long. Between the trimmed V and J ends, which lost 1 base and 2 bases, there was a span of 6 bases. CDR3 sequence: CASSLSSPYEQYF. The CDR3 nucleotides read TGTGCCAGCAGTTTATCCAGCCCCTACGAGCAGTACTTC.

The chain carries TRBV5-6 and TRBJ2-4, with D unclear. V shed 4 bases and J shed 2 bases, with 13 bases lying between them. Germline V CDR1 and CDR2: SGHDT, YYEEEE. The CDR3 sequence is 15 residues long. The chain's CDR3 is CASSLLRETKNIQYF. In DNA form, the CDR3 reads TGTGCCAGCAGCCTCTTAAGGGAAACCAAAAACATTCAGTACTTC.

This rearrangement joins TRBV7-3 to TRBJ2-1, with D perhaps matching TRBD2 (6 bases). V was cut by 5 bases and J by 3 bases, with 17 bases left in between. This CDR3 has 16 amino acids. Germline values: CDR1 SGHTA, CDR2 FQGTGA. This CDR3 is CASSRTLALDYNEQFF. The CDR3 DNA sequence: TGTGCCAGCAGCCGAACCCTAGCGCTTGACTACAATGAGCAGTTCTTC.

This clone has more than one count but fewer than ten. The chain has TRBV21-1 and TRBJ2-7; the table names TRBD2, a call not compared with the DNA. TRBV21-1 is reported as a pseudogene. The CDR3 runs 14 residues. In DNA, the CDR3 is TGTGCCTTACGACTAGCGGACAGCTCCTACGAGCAGTACTTC. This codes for CALRLADSSYEQYF.

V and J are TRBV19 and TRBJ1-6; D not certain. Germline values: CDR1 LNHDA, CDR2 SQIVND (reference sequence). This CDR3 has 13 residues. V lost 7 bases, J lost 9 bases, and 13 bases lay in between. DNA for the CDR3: TGTGCCAGTACTGCAGTCTGGGGTTCACCCCTCCACTTT. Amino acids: CASTAVWGSPLHF.

The chain's CDR3 is CASRTDSYNEQFF. CDR3 coding DNA: TGCGCCAGTCGGACGGACTCCTACAATGAGCAGTTCTTC. The chain couples TRBV5-1 to TRBJ2-1; D not resolved. The CDR3 covers 13 residues. The germline V gene has CDR1 SGHRS and CDR2 YFSETQ. V was clipped by 8 bases and J by 0 bases, with 9 bases between them. The variable domain in full, with the rest retrieved from reference TRBV5-1 and TRBJ2-1, is KAGVTQTPRYLIKTRGQQVTLSCSPISGHRSVSWYQQTPGQGLQFLFEYFSETQRNKGNFPGRFSGRQFSNSRSEMNVSTLELGDSALYLCASRTDSYNEQFFGPGTRLTVL.

CDR3 protein: CSAPFTEAFF. The DNA for the CDR3 is TGCAGTGCCCCTTTCACTGAAGCTTTCTTT. This sequence joins TRBV20-1 and TRBJ1-1, with D unclear. The germline V gene encodes CDR1 DFQATT and CDR2 SNEGSKA (reference sequence). With 6 bases removed from V and 4 bases from J, the gap between germline ends came to 6 bases. The CDR3 spans 10 residues.

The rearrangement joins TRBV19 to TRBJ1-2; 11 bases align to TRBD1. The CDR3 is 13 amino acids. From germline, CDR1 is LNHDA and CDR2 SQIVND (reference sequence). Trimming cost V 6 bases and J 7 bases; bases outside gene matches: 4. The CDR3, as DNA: TGTGCCAGTAGGGACAGGGGGCGAAGTGGCTACACCTTC. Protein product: CASRDRGRSGYTF.

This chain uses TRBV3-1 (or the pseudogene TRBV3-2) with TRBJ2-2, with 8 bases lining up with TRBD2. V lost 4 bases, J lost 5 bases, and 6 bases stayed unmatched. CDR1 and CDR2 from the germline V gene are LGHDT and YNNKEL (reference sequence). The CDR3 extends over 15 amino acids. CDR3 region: CASSPRTSLTGELFF. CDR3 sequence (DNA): TGTGCCAGCAGCCCGCGGACTAGCCTAACCGGGGAGCTGTTTTTT.

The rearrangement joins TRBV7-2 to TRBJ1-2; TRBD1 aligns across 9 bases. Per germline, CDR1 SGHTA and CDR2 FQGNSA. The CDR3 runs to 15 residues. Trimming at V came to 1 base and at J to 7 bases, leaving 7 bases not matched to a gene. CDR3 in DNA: TGTGCCAGCAGCTTAGATCCGGGACAGGGTCGTGGCTACACCTTC. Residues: CASSLDPGQGRGYTF.

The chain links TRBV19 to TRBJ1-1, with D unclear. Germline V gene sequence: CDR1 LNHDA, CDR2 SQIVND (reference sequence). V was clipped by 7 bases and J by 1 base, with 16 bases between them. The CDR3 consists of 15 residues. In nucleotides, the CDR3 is TGTGCCAGTACGGTGAGTGAGAGTGGGAACACTGAAGCTTTCTTT. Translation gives CASTVSESGNTEAFF.

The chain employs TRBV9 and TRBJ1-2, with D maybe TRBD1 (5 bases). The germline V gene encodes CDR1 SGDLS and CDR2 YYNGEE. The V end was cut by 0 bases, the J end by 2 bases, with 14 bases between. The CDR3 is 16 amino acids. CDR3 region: CASSVAVGQGNYGYTF. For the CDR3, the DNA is TGTGCCAGCAGCGTAGCCGTCGGCCAGGGAAACTATGGCTACACCTTC. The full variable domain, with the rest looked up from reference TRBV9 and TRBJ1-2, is DSGVTQTPKHLITATGQRVTLRCSPRSGDLSVYWYQQSLDQGLQFLIQYYNGEERAKGNILERFSAQQFPDLHSELNLSSLELGDSALYFCASSVAVGQGNYGYTFGSGTRLTVV.